The 30 T cell receptor beta chains below were found in one sample sequenced in a study of T cell clones after liver transplantation. Here immunoSEQ multiplex PCR was the method, and the copy in TCRdb shows in-frame clones only, minus some. The sample has approximately 72,000 clones, 90% seen once; the top ten hold roughly 2.6%. Material: CD4+ T cells from blood, obtained before liver transplant. The receptors were gathered from a human donor who received a liver transplant.

Worth noting for this clone: One end of the junction does not line up with germline, which may come from a read error. This chain connects TRBV6-1 to TRBJ2-7; D possibly corresponds to TRBD2 (7 bases). The CDR3 sequence is 12 residues long. CDR1 and CDR2 from the germline V gene are MNHNS and SASEGT. As DNA, the CDR3 is TGTGCCTCGAGGGGGGGGACCTACAAGCAGTACTTC. Its translation: CASRGGTYKQYF.

Concerning this clone: This specimen includes other DNA sequences encoding the same CDR3. This chain joins TRBV2 and TRBJ1-5; D is perhaps TRBD1 (5 bases). V was clipped by 3 bases and J by 2 bases, with 11 bases between them. The CDR3 totals 15 residues. Per germline, CDR1 SNHLY and CDR2 FYNNEI. DNA of the CDR3: TGTGCCAGCAGTGAGAGGGGAGGAGGCAATCAGCCCCAGCATTTT. Protein product: CASSERGGGNQPQHF.

The chain links TRBV5-1 to TRBJ2-7; D perhaps matches TRBD2 (6 bases). The CDR3 loop spans 14 amino acids. Germline V gene data show CDR1 as SGHRS and CDR2 as YFSETQ. The ends were cut back, 0 bases at V and 7 bases at J, with 14 bases in the middle. The CDR3 DNA sequence: TGCGCCAGCAGCTTGGGACTAGGAAAACAGGAGCAGTACTTC. As protein: CASSLGLGKQEQYF.

The CDR3 DNA follows: TGCGCCAGCAGTGAGCCAGGCAGCTCCTACGAGCAGTACTTC. Residues: CASSEPGSSYEQYF. This rearrangement joins TRBV5-1 to TRBJ2-7, with D uncertain. Germline values: CDR1 SGHRS, CDR2 YFSETQ. The CDR3 contains 14 residues. The germline V and J ends were trimmed by 5 bases and 0 bases, with 12 bases remaining between them. Full variable domain (missing parts from reference TRBV5-1 and TRBJ2-7): KAGVTQTPRYLIKTRGQQVTLSCSPISGHRSVSWYQQTPGQGLQFLFEYFSETQRNKGNFPGRFSGRQFSNSRSEMNVSTLELGDSALYLCASSEPGSSYEQYFGPGTRLTVT.

In its sample, this clone is medium-sized. The CDR3 region has the DNA TGCAGCGTTGTGGGGGACAGACAAAGCTCCTACGAGCAGTACTTC. Translated: CSVVGDRQSSYEQYF. The V and J genes are TRBV29-1 and TRBJ2-7; 7 nucleotides match TRBD1. Per the germline V gene, CDR1 is SQVTM and CDR2 is ANQGSEA. Trimming at V came to 4 bases and at J to 0 bases, leaving 9 bases not matched to a gene. This CDR3 spans 15 amino acids.

The chain has TRBV7-9 and TRBJ2-7; TRBD1 matches 7 bases. From germline, CDR1 is SEHNR and CDR2 FQNEAQ (reference sequence). The junction had 11 bases not matched to a gene; V was cut back by 1 base and J by 5 bases. The CDR3 runs 16 residues. The CDR3 loop is CASSLGPGQLWDEQYF. CDR3 DNA sequence: TGTGCCAGCAGCTTAGGACCGGGACAGCTGTGGGACGAGCAGTACTTC.

Note on this clone: At one boundary the junction diverges from the germline segment, which might be a read error. V gene TRBV5-1 combines with J gene TRBJ2-1, with D unclear. The length of the CDR3 is 17 residues. From germline, CDR1 is SGHRS and CDR2 YFSETQ. The DNA of the CDR3 is TGCGCCAGCAGCTTGGTCCCAGACTCGATATCCTTCAATGAGCAGTTCTTC. The encoded protein is CASSLVPDSISFNEQFF. Based on the CDR3 plus reference TRBV5-1 and TRBJ2-1, the full variable domain is KAGVTQTPRYLIKTRGQQVTLSCSPISGHRSVSWYQQTPGQGLQFLFEYFSETQRNKGNFPGRFSGRQFSNSRSEMNVSTLELGDSALYLCASSLVPDSISFNEQFFGPGTRLTVL.

The J gene is TRBJ2-1, the V gene TRBV7-8; no clear D gene. Germline V CDR1 and CDR2: SGHVS, FQNEAQ. V shed 3 bases and J shed 1 base, with 7 bases lying between them. The CDR3 loop spans 14 amino acids. CDR3 residues: CASSFRTSYNEQFF. The DNA for the CDR3 is TGTGCCAGCAGCTTCCGTACGTCCTACAATGAGCAGTTCTTC.

V is TRBV7-9 and J is TRBJ2-1; D call uncertain. The CDR3 has 19 amino acids. Germline V lookup: CDR1 SEHNR, CDR2 FQNEAQ (reference sequence). Trimming stripped 3 bases from V and 0 bases from J, with 21 bases between. CDR3 in amino acids: CASSLSPIMAGSSYNEQFF. CDR3 coding DNA: TGTGCCAGCAGCTTGTCGCCCATTATGGCAGGTAGCTCCTACAATGAGCAGTTCTTC.

The chain employs TRBV6-5 and TRBJ2-1; either TRBD1 or TRBD2 may fit D (5 bases each). The CDR3 is made up of 12 amino acids. The V gene's germline CDR1 is MNHEY and CDR2 SVGAGI. The V gene lost 6 bases and the J gene lost 11 bases, with 14 bases spanning the gap. The CDR3 bases are TGTGCCAGCAGCCAAGCCGGGACGAAGCAGTTCTTC. It translates to CASSQAGTKQFF.

For the CDR3, the DNA is TGTGCCAGCAGCGCTACCGGGACAAGCTACGAGCAGTACTTC. This sequence encodes CASSATGTSYEQYF. The chain employs TRBV11-2 and TRBJ2-7, with D maybe TRBD1 (6 bases). Trimming left V 5 bases short and J 3 bases short, with 14 bases between. The CDR3 loop spans 14 amino acids. Germline assignment: CDR1 SGHAT and CDR2 FQNNGV.

This chain joins TRBV19 and TRBJ2-1; TRBD1 might be the D (5 bases). The CDR3 has 13 residues. Trimming took 4 bases from V and 9 from J, leaving 13 bases between them. From germline, CDR1 is LNHDA and CDR2 SQIVND (reference sequence). CDR3 in amino acids: CASSKGIDGEQFF. CDR3 in DNA: TGTGCCAGTAGTAAGGGGATAGACGGTGAGCAGTTCTTC. Full variable domain (rest looked up from reference TRBV19 and TRBJ2-1): DGGITQSPKYLFRKEGQNVTLSCEQNLNHDAMYWYRQDPGQGLRLIYYSQIVNDFQKGDIAEGYSVSREKKESFPLTVTSAQKNPTAFYLCASSKGIDGEQFFGPGTRLTVL.

The rearrangement links TRBV5-1 to TRBJ2-1; 7 bases agree with TRBD2. V lost 0 bases, J lost 2 bases, and 5 bases stayed unmatched. The CDR3 sequence is 16 residues long. Per the germline V gene, CDR1 is SGHRS and CDR2 is YFSETQ. The CDR3 loop reads CASSLGGGSTYNEQFF. In DNA, the CDR3 is TGCGCCAGCAGCTTGGGGGGCGGGAGTACCTACAATGAGCAGTTCTTC.

The V call is TRBV28, the J call TRBJ1-2; tentative D call: TRBD1 (6 bases). V lost 5 bases and J lost 5, with 15 bases in between. The CDR3 is 14 amino acids. Germline CDR1 and CDR2: MDHEN and SYDVKM. CDR3 protein: CASSLQGLGYGYTF. Here the CDR3 DNA reads TGTGCCAGCAGTCTGCAGGGGCTTGGTTATGGCTACACCTTC.

The CDR3 DNA follows: TGTGCCAGCAGTTCAATTCCCCCGGGACCACCCGTCTCTGGGGCCAACGTCCTGACTTTC. This encodes CASSSIPPGPPVSGANVLTF. V is TRBV7-8 and J is TRBJ2-6; perhaps D is TRBD1 or TRBD2 (5 bases each). The CDR3 is 20 residues long. Germline-derived CDR1 and CDR2 are SGHVS and FQNEAQ. Trimming stripped 6 bases from V and 0 bases from J, with 24 bases between.

In its sample, this clone was seen a few times. This chain connects TRBV21-1 to TRBJ2-7; the table's D call TRBD2 went unverified against the DNA. TRBV21-1 is a pseudogene segment. This CDR3 has 16 amino acids. CDR3 sequence reads: CASSKGGKRASYEQYF. The CDR3 DNA is TGTGCCAGCAGCAAAGGGGGTAAGCGGGCTTCCTACGAGCAGTACTTC.

The chain recombines TRBV5-6 with TRBJ2-1, with D possibly matching TRBD2 (6 bases). From germline, CDR1 is SGHDT and CDR2 YYEEEE. This CDR3 is 14 amino acids long. V gave up 4 bases and J gave up 15 bases, with 23 bases separating them. CDR3 in DNA: TGTGCCAGCAGCCTTACCTTCGGGAGTTCTCAGGGGTTCTTC. It codes for CASSLTFGSSQGFF.

The V call is TRBV29-1, the J call TRBJ1-1; D is undetermined. The germline gives CDR1 SQVTM, CDR2 ANQGSEA. This CDR3 comprises 12 residues. Trimming removed 8 bases at V and 5 bases at J, with 15 bases between. CDR3 nucleotides: TGCAGCTCCATGCTAGGTGAGACTGAAGCTTTCTTT. It specifies CSSMLGETEAFF.

J is TRBJ2-1 and V is TRBV7-2; D tentatively reads TRBD1 or TRBD2 (5 bases each). Germline values: CDR1 SGHTA, CDR2 FQGNSA. Trimming stripped 1 base from V and 8 bases from J, with 6 bases between. The CDR3 spans 12 residues. The CDR3 loop reads CASSLGGYEQFF. CDR3 DNA sequence: TGTGCCAGCAGCTTAGGGGGGTATGAGCAGTTCTTC. The complete variable domain, with remaining parts taken from reference TRBV7-2 and TRBJ2-1, reads GAGVSQSPSNKVTEKGKDVELRCDPISGHTALYWYRQSLGQGLEFLIYFQGNSAPDKSGLPSDRFSAERTGGSVSTLTIQRTQQEDSAVYLCASSLGGYEQFFGPGTRLTVL.

The rearrangement uses TRBV19 and TRBJ1-4, with 7 bases matching TRBD1. Losses at the gene ends were 8 bases for V and 7 bases for J; bases not matched to a gene: 7. Germline V gives CDR1 LNHDA, CDR2 SQIVND (reference sequence). The CDR3 runs 13 residues. CDR3 in amino acids: CASPDRAGEKLFF. CDR3 nucleotide sequence: TGTGCCAGTCCCGACAGGGCGGGTGAAAAACTGTTTTTT.

The table lists this clone with a count of one. The gene calls are TRBV28 and TRBJ2-7, with 7 bases that match TRBD1. From germline, CDR1 is MDHEN and CDR2 SYDVKM. The junction had 6 bases not matched to a gene; V was cut back by 7 bases and J by 3 bases. This CDR3 has 13 residues. The CDR3 DNA sequence: TGTGCCAGCACCCCTCGGACAGGCTACGAGCAGTACTTC. Protein: CASTPRTGYEQYF. The full variable domain, its missing parts supplied by reference TRBV28 and TRBJ2-7, is DVKVTQSSRYLVKRTGEKVFLECVQDMDHENMFWYRQDPGLGLRLIYFSYDVKMKEKGDIPEGYSVSREKKERFSLILESASTNQTSMYLCASTPRTGYEQYFGPGTRLTVT.

The rearrangement joins TRBV5-1 to TRBJ2-7; possibly TRBD1 for D (5 bases). CDR1 and CDR2 (germline): SGHRS, YFSETQ. This CDR3 spans 13 amino acids. Between the trimmed V and J ends, which lost 3 bases and 3 bases, there was a span of 10 bases. CDR3 sequence reads: CASSYDRDYEQYF. Here the CDR3 DNA reads TGCGCCAGCAGCTACGACAGAGACTACGAGCAGTACTTC.

The chain links TRBV28 to TRBJ2-7, with TRBD1 identical over 12 bases. The ends lost 0 bases at V and 5 bases at J; junction bases unmatched: 8. The CDR3 is 17 amino acids. Germline CDR1 MDHEN, CDR2 SYDVKM. CDR3 DNA: TGTGCCAGCAGTTTATGGGGGACAGGGGGCGCGTTTGACGAGCAGTACTTC. Translated, it gives CASSLWGTGGAFDEQYF.

CDR3 DNA sequence: TGTGCCAGCAGTCAAGGGGGGACTGAAGCTTTCTTT. Protein product: CASSQGGTEAFF. The chain uses TRBV2 and TRBJ1-1; TRBD1 is a possible D gene (6 bases). This CDR3 is built from 12 residues. CDR1 and CDR2 (germline): SNHLY, FYNNEI. The V and J ends lost 5 bases and 5 bases respectively, with 9 bases between them.

The rearrangement links TRBV19 to TRBJ1-5; D not resolved. CDR3 length: 12 amino acids. V gave up 6 bases and J gave up 3 bases, with 6 bases separating them. Germline-derived CDR1 and CDR2 are LNHDA and SQIVND (reference sequence). This chain's CDR3 is CASRGPNQPQHF. DNA of the CDR3: TGTGCCAGTAGGGGCCCCAATCAGCCCCAGCATTTT. The entire variable domain, with the rest obtained from reference TRBV19 and TRBJ1-5, is as follows: DGGITQSPKYLFRKEGQNVTLSCEQNLNHDAMYWYRQDPGQGLRLIYYSQIVNDFQKGDIAEGYSVSREKKESFPLTVTSAQKNPTAFYLCASRGPNQPQHFGDGTRLSIL.

The chain combines TRBV29-1 with TRBJ1-1; D is unresolved. The CDR3 is 12 amino acids. The germline CDR1 and CDR2 sequences are SQVTM and ANQGSEA. The V gene lost 5 bases and the J gene lost 1 base, with 8 bases spanning the gap. CDR3 coding DNA: TGCAGCGTTACGACCGAGAACACTGAAGCTTTCTTT. This encodes CSVTTENTEAFF.

This chain joins TRBV11-3 and TRBJ2-2, with 7 bases identical to TRBD1. The CDR3 has 14 amino acids. Germline V gives CDR1 SGHNT, CDR2 YENEEA. V trimming: 3 bases; J trimming: 3 bases; junction bases outside the gene matches: 1. The DNA for the CDR3 is TGTGCCAGCAGCTTGGGGACAGACACCGGGGAGCTGTTTTTT. It codes for CASSLGTDTGELFF.

The chain joins TRBV11-3 to TRBJ2-1; TRBD1 might be the D (6 bases). This CDR3 spans 14 amino acids. The V gene lost 5 bases and the J gene lost 5 bases, with 13 bases spanning the gap. Germline V gene data show CDR1 as SGHNT and CDR2 as YENEEA. CDR3 DNA sequence: TGTGCCAGCAGCGTCGGACAGACGAACAATGAGCAGTTCTTC. Translated, it gives CASSVGQTNNEQFF.

The genes are TRBV5-1 and TRBJ1-6, with TRBD1 matching 7 bases. CDR3 length: 19 residues. CDR1 and CDR2 (germline): SGHRS, YFSETQ. V shed 0 bases, J shed 0 bases, and the junction held 9 bases outside the gene matches. The CDR3 is CASSLGRQGGSSYNSPLHF. In DNA, the CDR3 is TGCGCCAGCAGCTTGGGGCGACAGGGCGGAAGCTCCTATAATTCACCCCTCCACTTT.

In DNA form, the CDR3 reads TGCGCCAGCAGTGAGGGGCGGGTAACGGGAGTCTCAGAGACCCAGTACTTC. Residues: CASSEGRVTGVSETQYF. This chain connects TRBV10-1 to TRBJ2-5; possibly TRBD2 for D (6 bases). CDR1 and CDR2 (germline): WNHNN, SYGVQD (reference sequence). This CDR3 is built from 17 residues. The germline V and J ends were trimmed by 2 bases and 4 bases, with 20 bases remaining between them.